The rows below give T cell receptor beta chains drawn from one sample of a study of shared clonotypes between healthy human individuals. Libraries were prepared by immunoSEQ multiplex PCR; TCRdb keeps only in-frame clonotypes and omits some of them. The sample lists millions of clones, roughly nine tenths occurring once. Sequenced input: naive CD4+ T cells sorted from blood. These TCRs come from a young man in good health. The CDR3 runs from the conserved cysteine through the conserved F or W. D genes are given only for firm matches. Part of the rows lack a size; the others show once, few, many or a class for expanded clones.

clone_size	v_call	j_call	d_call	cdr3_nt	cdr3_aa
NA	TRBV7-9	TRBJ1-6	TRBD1	TGTGCCAGCAGCTTACAGGGGGATAATTCACCCCTCCACTTT	CASSLQGDNSPLHF
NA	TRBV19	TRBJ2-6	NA	TGTGCCAGTAGTCACAGAGGGCCAGACCCCTCTGGGGCCAACGTCCTGACTTTC	CASSHRGPDPSGANVLTF
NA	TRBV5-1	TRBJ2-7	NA	TGCGCCAGCAGGACACAGGGAGTAGCCACCTACGAGCAGTACTTC	CASRTQGVATYEQYF
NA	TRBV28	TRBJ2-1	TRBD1	TGTGCCAGCAGAGGACAGGGGCTCACTGGTACTAATGAGCAGTTCTTC	CASRGQGLTGTNEQFF
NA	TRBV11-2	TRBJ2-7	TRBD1	TGTGCCAGCATAGTTGGACAGGGCTCCTACGAGCAGTACTTC	CASIVGQGSYEQYF
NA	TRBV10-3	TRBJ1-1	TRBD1	TGTGCCATCAGTGAAGCCGGGACAGGGGGAGGTACTGAAGCTTTCTTT	CAISEAGTGGGTEAFF
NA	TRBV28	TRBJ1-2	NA	TGTGCCAGCAGTATTTCCCCCGGGGGCTACACCTTC	CASSISPGGYTF
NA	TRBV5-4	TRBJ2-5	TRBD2	TGTGCCAGCAGCCCCCGACTAGCGGGGTTAATTGTCCAAGAGACCCAGTACTTC	CASSPRLAGLIVQETQYF
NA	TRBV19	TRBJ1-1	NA	TGTGCCAGTAGTATAGCTAAGAACACTGAAGCTTTCTTT	CASSIAKNTEAFF
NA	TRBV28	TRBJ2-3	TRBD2	TGTGCCAGCAGATTGACTAGCGGGGGATCCACAGATACGCAGTATTTT	CASRLTSGGSTDTQYF
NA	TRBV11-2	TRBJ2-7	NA	TGTGCCAGCAGCTTAGCAATCGCTAGCGACCCCCTCTGCGAGCAGTACTTC	CASSLAIASDPLCEQYF
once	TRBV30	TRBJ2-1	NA	TGTGCCTGGAGTGTAGTGGGGGTGCAGTTCTTC	CAWSVVGVQFF
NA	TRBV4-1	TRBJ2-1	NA	TGCGCCAGCAGCCAAGATCCCCATCAGGTCCCCGATGAGCAGTTCTTC	CASSQDPHQVPDEQFF
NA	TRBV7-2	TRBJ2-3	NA	TGTGCCAGCAGCTTATTCGAGAGGGATACGCAGTATTTT	CASSLFERDTQYF
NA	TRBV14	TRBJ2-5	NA	TGTGCCAGCAGCCAAAGGTACCAAGAGACCCAGTACTTC	CASSQRYQETQYF
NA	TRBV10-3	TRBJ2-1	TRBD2	TGTGCCATCAGTACTAGCGGGGGGTCTTACAATGAGCAGTTCTTC	CAISTSGGSYNEQFF
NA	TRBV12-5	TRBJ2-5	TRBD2	TGTGCTAGTGGTTTAGGGACTAGCGGGAGTGCTGTCAAGGAGACCCAGTACTTC	CASGLGTSGSAVKETQYF
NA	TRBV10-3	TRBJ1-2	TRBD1	TGTGCCATCAGCCCAGAAGCCGACAGGGTAAGAATCAATGGCTACACCTTC	CAISPEADRVRINGYTF
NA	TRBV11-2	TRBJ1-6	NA	TGTGCCAGCAGTCCTTCTCTGGCACCCCTCCACTTT	CASSPSLAPLHF
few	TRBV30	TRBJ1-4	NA	TGTGCCTGGAGTGCAGGGTTAAACGAAAAACTGTTTTTT	CAWSAGLNEKLFF
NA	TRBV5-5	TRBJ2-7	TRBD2	TGTGCCAGCAGCAGGGGACTAGCGGGGTTCTCCTACGAGCAGTACTTC	CASSRGLAGFSYEQYF
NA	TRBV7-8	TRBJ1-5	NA	TGTGCCAGCAGCTTAGCAAGGGGCCACGTGCAGCCCCAGCATTTT	CASSLARGHVQPQHF
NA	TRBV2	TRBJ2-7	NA	TGTGCCAGCAGTGAAGCAAACTACGAGCAGTACTTC	CASSEANYEQYF
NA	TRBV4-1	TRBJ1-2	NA	TGCGCCAGCAGCCAAGGGACGGATAACTGGGGCTACACCTTC	CASSQGTDNWGYTF
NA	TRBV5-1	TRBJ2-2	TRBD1	TGCGCCAGCAGCTCCTTGACAGGGGGCACCGGGGAGCTGTTTTTT	CASSSLTGGTGELFF
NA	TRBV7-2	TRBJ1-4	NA	TGTGCCAGCAGCCCGGGAGGGGGACGTAATGAAAAACTGTTTTTT	CASSPGGGRNEKLFF
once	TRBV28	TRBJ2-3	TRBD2	TGTGCCAGCAGGCCGGGGCAACGGGCGCGACTAGCGGGGAAAAGCACAGATACGCAGTATTTT	CASRPGQRARLAGKSTDTQYF
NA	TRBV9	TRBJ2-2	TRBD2	TGTGCCAGCAGCGGTTCCGGGACTAGCGTAGAGTCAAACACCGGGGAGCTGTTTTTT	CASSGSGTSVESNTGELFF
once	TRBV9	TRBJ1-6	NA	TGTGCCAGCAGCGTAGATGCGGGCGGTAATTCACCCCTCCACTTT	CASSVDAGGNSPLHF
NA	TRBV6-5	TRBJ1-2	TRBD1	TGTGCCAGCAGTTACGGACAGGGCCATGGCTACACCTTC	CASSYGQGHGYTF
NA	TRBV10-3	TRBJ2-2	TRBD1	TGTGCCATACTTGGACAGGGGGCGCACACCGGGGAGCTGTTTTTT	CAILGQGAHTGELFF
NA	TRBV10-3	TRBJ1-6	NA	TGTGCCATCAGTGAGGCGCCCGGGGCTATCAATTCACCCCTCCACTTT	CAISEAPGAINSPLHF
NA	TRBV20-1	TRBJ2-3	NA	TGCAGTGCTGAGACAGATACGCAGTATTTT	CSAETDTQYF
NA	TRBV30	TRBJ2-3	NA	TGTGCCTGGAGTGTCACAGATACGCAGTATTTT	CAWSVTDTQYF
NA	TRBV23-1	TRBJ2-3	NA	TGCGCCAGCAGTCAATCGATCCCGAGTTGTCGGACGACAGATACGCAGTATTTT	CASSQSIPSCRTTDTQYF
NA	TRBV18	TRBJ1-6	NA	TGTGCCAGCTCACCGCAGGGGCCCTCCTATAATTCACCCCTCCACTTT	CASSPQGPSYNSPLHF
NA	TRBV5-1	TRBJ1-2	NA	TGCGCCAGCAGGAATCCGGGAGCCTCGGCCGGGGGCTACACCTTC	CASRNPGASAGGYTF
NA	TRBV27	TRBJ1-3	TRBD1	TGTGCCAGCAGTTCCGGACAGGGTCAGTCTGGAAACACCATATATTTT	CASSSGQGQSGNTIYF
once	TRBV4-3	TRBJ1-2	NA	TGCGCCAGCAGCCAAGTTACGTCCTATGGCTACACCTTC	CASSQVTSYGYTF
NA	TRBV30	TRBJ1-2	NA	TGTGCCTGGAGTGCCAATAACCGCGGGTCGAGCTACACCTTC	CAWSANNRGSSYTF
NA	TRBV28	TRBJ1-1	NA	TGTGCCAGCAGTTTCCCTATTGACCCCATGAACACTGAAGCTTTCTTT	CASSFPIDPMNTEAFF
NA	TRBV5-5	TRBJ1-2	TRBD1	TGTGCCAGCACCCAGGGGGGTTTAGGCTACACCTTC	CASTQGGLGYTF
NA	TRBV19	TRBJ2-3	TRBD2	TGTGCCAGTAGTAGGGGACTAGCGGGGGGCTTCCGCACAGATACGCAGTATTTT	CASSRGLAGGFRTDTQYF
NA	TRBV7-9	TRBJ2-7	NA	TGTGCCAGCAGCTATTCGACGGACTCCTACGAGCAGTACTTC	CASSYSTDSYEQYF
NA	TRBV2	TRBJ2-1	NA	TGTGCCAGCACCCTGGACAGTAACAATGAGCAGTTCTTC	CASTLDSNNEQFF
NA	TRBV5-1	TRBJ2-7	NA	TGCGCCAGCAGCTTGGCCCGTCCCCTTACAACCTACGAGCAGTACTTC	CASSLARPLTTYEQYF
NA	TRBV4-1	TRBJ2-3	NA	TGCGCCAGCAGCCCACTAGCGAATAGGGGGGAGTCAGATACGCAGTATTTT	CASSPLANRGESDTQYF
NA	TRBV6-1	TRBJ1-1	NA	TGTGCCAGCAAACAACAGGGCGAAGCTTTCTTT	CASKQQGEAFF
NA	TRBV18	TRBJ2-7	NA	TGTGCCAGCTCCGAATCGATAACCGGGACCTCCTACGAGCAGTACTTC	CASSESITGTSYEQYF
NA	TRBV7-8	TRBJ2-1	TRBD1	TGTGCCAGCAGCCCTAATAGACAGGGGATAAGCTCCTACAATGAGCAGTTCTTC	CASSPNRQGISSYNEQFF
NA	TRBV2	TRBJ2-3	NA	TGTGCCAGCAGGCTAGCGCCGAACACAGATACGCAGTATTTT	CASRLAPNTDTQYF